A selection of T cell receptor beta chains follows, all from one sample in a study of shared T cell receptors in the human thymus. The method was immunoSEQ multiplex PCR; TCRdb's version includes in-frame clones alone and lacks a portion of them. Of hundreds of thousands of clones in the sample, about 87% were seen once. These data are also associated with another study on human thymus T cells.

The sample consisted of thymocytes. The receptors were sampled from a boy under two years old with a congenital heart defect. Both conserved end residues are trimmed from each CDR3.

ASSLDGGAETQY	TRBV7-2	TRBJ2-5
ATSRDEDSHRNTEAF	TRBV15	TRBJ1-1
ASSQQSSYNSPLH	TRBV6-5	TRBJ1-6
ASSLGLAGEEQY	TRBV7-2	TRBJ2-7
ASSDQWGVGVSPLH	TRBV27	TRBJ1-6
ASSLGTDFSYEQY	TRBV7-7	TRBJ2-7
ASSLNVRYEQY	TRBV28	TRBJ2-7
ASSYVPGLGGDQF	TRBV6-5	TRBJ2-1
ATSSEGGSEAF	TRBV15	TRBJ1-1
ASSPPGSGTSQGGELF	TRBV7-2	TRBJ2-2
ASKEGGTTDTQY	TRBV28	TRBJ2-3
ASSLQPGLAFYEQY	TRBV5-1	TRBJ2-7
ASSKWTGGISPLH	TRBV5-1	TRBJ1-6
ASSHSEGQGRDSPLH	TRBV18	TRBJ1-6
ASSFRLGGVVGYEQY	TRBV5-4	TRBJ2-7
ASSLTGGFNYGYT	TRBV25-1	TRBJ1-2
ASSSLGQGVANEKLF	TRBV27	TRBJ1-4
ASTRGGASGQETQY	TRBV7-2	TRBJ2-5
ASRLAGDTGELF	TRBV5-1	TRBJ2-2
ASSYTGSRVRETQY	TRBV6-5	TRBJ2-5
ASSLWGVSAKNIQY	TRBV28	TRBJ2-4
ASSYVGAGTYEQY	TRBV5-6	TRBJ2-7
ASRVAGGRNTQY	TRBV7-9	TRBJ2-3
ASSSRGASEKLF	TRBV28	TRBJ1-4
ASSGSRGSYNEQF	TRBV5-1	TRBJ2-1
ASSQVMSSEQF	TRBV4-1	TRBJ2-1
ASSFRDTSGNTIY	TRBV28	TRBJ1-3
ASSLIAASGYNEQF	TRBV7-6	TRBJ2-1
ASSLGAGGVQETQY	TRBV5-1	TRBJ2-5
ASSSSGTSGINEQF	TRBV28	TRBJ2-1
ASSPPPPDTGELF	TRBV5-1	TRBJ2-2
ASTNLVDTEAF	TRBV28	TRBJ1-1
ASSSPWAGATYEQY	TRBV28	NA
ASSRGDQPQH	TRBV19	TRBJ1-5
ASRTRVGNQPQH	TRBV6-4	TRBJ1-5
ASSVGGGVAHNEQF	TRBV9	TRBJ2-1
ASSLLDRATGDYNEQF	TRBV13	TRBJ2-1
ASEPRSSPYNEQF	TRBV25-1	TRBJ2-1
ASSRRQGPYEQY	TRBV14	NA
ATSRDGIEFSGCY	TRBV15	TRBJ2-7
ASSVGGSDEQF	TRBV9	TRBJ2-1
ASSPSGGVRYNEQF	TRBV27	TRBJ2-1